A single sample gave rise to the 23 T cell receptor beta chains below, sequenced in a study of blood T cells in healthy people across ages. A second PCR, run for roughly 7 to 12 cycles, used a sample-barcoded 5' primer plus a J-beta primer mix. TCRdb re-called the 5' RACE reads through MiXCR, storing one row per CDR3 protein. The sample consists of almost 1 million distinct CDR3 sequences, just over 50% of them appearing once. The sequencing sample was made of blood. These receptors were taken from a woman aged 55-70 years in good health.

This rearrangement joins TRBV20-1 to TRBJ2-3, with 9 bases aligning to TRBD1. The CDR3 has 14 amino acids. Germline V lookup: CDR1 DFQATT, CDR2 SNEGSKA (reference sequence). J lost 6 bases, V lost 4 bases, and 8 bases had no gene match. CDR3 residues: CSATLTGGLDTQYF. The CDR3 nucleotides are TGCAGTGCTACCTTGACAGGGGGTCTGGATACGCAGTATTTT.

This clonotype appeared a single time. V is TRBV5-1 and J is TRBJ2-1, with 13 bases fitting TRBD2. Trimming cost V 4 bases and J 12 bases; bases outside gene matches: 10. In germline, CDR1 is SGHRS, CDR2 YFSETQ. The CDR3 is 15 residues long. CDR3 DNA: TGCGCCAGCAGCGACGGACTAGCGGGAGTCGGGGGGCAGTTCTTC. It specifies CASSDGLAGVGGQFF.

V is TRBV6-5 and J is TRBJ1-6; 7 bases fit TRBD1. CDR3 size: 18 residues. V shed 4 bases, J shed 0 bases, and the junction held 9 bases outside the gene matches. Germline values: CDR1 MNHEY, CDR2 SVGAGI. The CDR3 DNA reads TGTGCCAGCAGTTCCCTGGACAGGCCGAGCTCCTATAATTCACCCCTCCACTTT. Protein sequence: CASSSLDRPSSYNSPLHF.

V is TRBV5-1 and J is TRBJ2-3; TRBD1 or TRBD2 may be the D gene (5 bases each). The CDR3 runs 14 residues. Germline CDR1 is SGHRS and CDR2 is YFSETQ. V was cut by 0 bases and J by 9 bases, with 14 bases left in between. Here the CDR3 DNA reads TGCGCCAGCAGCTTGGCCGGGACGGAGAAGACGCAGTATTTT. The encoded protein is CASSLAGTEKTQYF.

V gene TRBV4-1 combines with J gene TRBJ2-1; D unclear. The V end lost 6 bases, the J end lost 3 bases, and 18 bases lay between the germline ends. This CDR3 is 16 amino acids long. Per germline, CDR1 MGHRA and CDR2 YSYEKL. CDR3 in DNA: TGCGCCAGCAGGAACTGGGCTACCAGTCGCTACAATGAGCAGTTCTTC. Translation: CASRNWATSRYNEQFF.

In regard to this clonotype: Germline is not matched at one junction end, which may reflect a read error. The chain joins TRBV20-1 to TRBJ2-7, with D maybe TRBD1 (7 bases). Looked up from germline, CDR1 is DFQATT and CDR2 is SNEGSKA (reference sequence). The CDR3 loop spans 13 amino acids. CDR3 amino acids: CSARGGAGYEQYF. CDR3 sequence (DNA): TGCAGTGCAAGAGGGGGCGCGGGGTACGAGCAGTACTTC.

Only a few counts were recorded for this clonotype. DNA of the CDR3: TGTGCCAGCAGCCTCTGGACAGGGGATTACAATGAGCAGTTCTTC. It codes for CASSLWTGDYNEQFF. This chain uses TRBV7-2 with TRBJ2-1, with TRBD1 matching 9 bases. The CDR3 extends over 15 amino acids. The germline V gene encodes CDR1 SGHTA and CDR2 FQGNSA. With V trimmed by 5 bases and J by 4 bases, 6 bases remained unmatched.

The rearrangement uses TRBV6-6 and TRBJ2-1, with D perhaps TRBD2 (6 bases). Trimming took off 7 bases at V and 0 bases at J, with 10 bases between the two ends. CDR3 size: 14 residues. CDR1 MNHNY and CDR2 SVGAGI come from the germline V gene (reference sequence). The chain's CDR3 is CASNPGGSYNEQFF. Written as DNA, the CDR3 is TGTGCCAGCAATCCCGGGGGCTCCTACAATGAGCAGTTCTTC.

The chain is built from TRBV7-9 and TRBJ1-6, with D possibly TRBD1 on 5 matching bases. Germline V lookup: CDR1 SEHNR, CDR2 FQNEAQ (reference sequence). CDR3 length equals 15 residues. The ends were cut back, 7 bases at V and 5 bases at J, with 15 bases in the middle. This chain's CDR3 is CASNYRGEDNSPLHF. For the CDR3, the DNA is TGTGCCAGCAACTACCGGGGCGAAGATAATTCACCCCTCCACTTT.

This clonotype was found a few times. CDR3 protein: CSVDGPLGAGYTF. DNA for the CDR3: TGCAGCGTTGATGGTCCCCTCGGGGCCGGCTACACCTTC. The chain recombines TRBV29-1 with TRBJ1-2; possible D gene TRBD1, 5 bases. CDR3 length: 13 amino acids. The V end was cut by 3 bases, the J end by 8 bases, with 16 bases between. CDR1 and CDR2 from the germline V gene are SQVTM and ANQGSEA.

This chain links TRBV13 with TRBJ2-7, with TRBD2 matching 13 bases. CDR1 PRHDT and CDR2 FYEKMQ come from the germline V gene (reference sequence). The CDR3 length is 17 residues. V trimming: 1 base; J trimming: 3 bases; junction bases outside the gene matches: 6. The CDR3 DNA sequence: TGTGCCAGCAGCTTAGACACTAGCGGGAGGGCTAGCTACGAGCAGTACTTC. Residues: CASSLDTSGRASYEQYF.

V is TRBV25-1 and J is TRBJ2-5; 12 bases are shared with TRBD1. Judging by the DNA end, TRBJ2-7 fits better; the J call may be wrong. The CDR3 contains 19 residues. Germline values: CDR1 MGHDK, CDR2 SYGVNS. The CDR3 DNA reads as TGTGCCAGCAGTGGACCGGGACAGGGGGCCCTCGGTTCTGGTTCCGAGCAGTACTTC. It is translated as CASSGPGQGALGSGSEQYF.

The chain couples TRBV20-1 to TRBJ2-3; 7 bases fit TRBD2. CDR1 and CDR2 (germline): DFQATT, SNEGSKA (reference sequence). The CDR3 spans 17 residues. V lost 5 bases, J lost 0 bases, and 14 bases stayed unmatched. CDR3 protein: CSAPNWRETGSTDTQYF. DNA of the CDR3: TGCAGTGCTCCCAACTGGCGGGAGACGGGGAGCACAGATACGCAGTATTTT.

The CDR3 coding sequence is TGCAGCGTTCGATACGGAAACACCATATATTTT. Protein sequence: CSVRYGNTIYF. The chain joins TRBV29-1 to TRBJ1-3; D is unclear. V was cut by 5 bases and J by 4 bases, with 6 bases left in between. Germline values: CDR1 SQVTM, CDR2 ANQGSEA. There are 11 residues in the CDR3.

V usage is TRBV25-1 and J usage is TRBJ2-7; weak D call: TRBD1 (6 bases). Trimming shortened V by 5 bases and J by 0 bases, and 8 bases separated the two germline ends. CDR3 length: 13 residues. Germline V gene data show CDR1 as MGHDK and CDR2 as SYGVNS. CDR3 DNA: TGTGCCAGCAGTATCAGGGGCTCCTACGAGCAGTACTTC. This codes for CASSIRGSYEQYF.

The V and J genes are TRBV27 and TRBJ1-1, with D perhaps TRBD1 (6 bases). Between the trimmed V and J ends, which lost 6 bases and 0 bases, there was a span of 14 bases. The germline CDR1 and CDR2 sequences are MNHEY and SMNVEV (reference sequence). The CDR3 length is 15 residues. The CDR3 region is CASSRRQVMNTEAFF. In nucleotides, the CDR3 is TGTGCCAGCAGCCGTCGACAGGTTATGAACACTGAAGCTTTCTTT.

The gene calls are TRBV7-6 and TRBJ2-1, with D tentatively TRBD2 (6 bases). The CDR3 spans 14 residues. Between the trimmed V and J ends, which lost 8 bases and 3 bases, there was a span of 14 bases. In germline, CDR1 is SGHVS, CDR2 FNYEAQ. The CDR3 spells CASGTSRNYNEQFF. CDR3 bases: TGTGCCAGCGGCACTAGCAGAAACTACAATGAGCAGTTCTTC.

In its sample, this clonotype was seen a few times. The rearrangement joins TRBV20-1 to TRBJ2-7, with TRBD1 matching 11 bases. The CDR3 totals 15 residues. V lost 8 bases, J lost 3 bases, and 12 bases stayed unmatched. Germline CDR1 DFQATT, CDR2 SNEGSKA (reference sequence). The CDR3 region is CSSPLSGTGGYEQYF. CDR3 nucleotides: TGCAGTTCCCCACTCAGCGGGACAGGGGGCTACGAGCAGTACTTC.

The chain has TRBV6-5 and TRBJ1-4; maybe TRBD1 (5 bases). The germline V gene encodes CDR1 MNHEY and CDR2 SVGAGI. The CDR3 has 16 residues. Trimming stripped 5 bases from V and 6 bases from J, with 19 bases between. The CDR3 DNA sequence: TGTGCCAGCAGTACGTTCCGGGACCAAGGAGATGAAAAACTGTTTTTT. This codes for CASSTFRDQGDEKLFF.

On this clonotype itself: Possible read error: a much larger clone is one base away. The rearrangement links TRBV5-6 to TRBJ2-3, with D tentatively TRBD1 (8 bases). The germline CDR1 and CDR2 sequences are SGHDT and YYEEEE. The CDR3 loop spans 13 amino acids. Written as DNA, the CDR3 is TGTGCCAGCAGCGGTACAGGGGGGGATACGCGGTATTTT. Its translation is CASSGTGGDTRYF.

V usage is TRBV7-9 and J usage is TRBJ2-3; the match to TRBD2 covers 9 bases. V lost 4 bases, J lost 2 bases, and 10 bases stayed unmatched. The CDR3 sequence is 17 residues long. Germline V gene sequence: CDR1 SEHNR, CDR2 FQNEAQ (reference sequence). In nucleotides, the CDR3 is TGTGCCAGCAGCTCCGTCGGGACTAGCAGAACCACAGATACGCAGTATTTT. It specifies CASSSVGTSRTTDTQYF. Based on the CDR3 plus reference TRBV7-9 and TRBJ2-3, the full variable domain is DTGVSQNPRHKITKRGQNVTFRCDPISEHNRLYWYRQTLGQGPEFLTYFQNEAQLEKSRLLSDRFSAERPKGSFSTLEIQRTEQGDSAMYLCASSSVGTSRTTDTQYFGPGTRLTVL.

This clonotype was seen only a few times. The chain couples TRBV6-2 or TRBV6-3 to TRBJ2-7; 7 nucleotides agree with TRBD1. Trimming took 2 bases from V and 3 from J; bases not matched to a gene: 4. CDR1 and CDR2 from the germline V gene are MNHEY and SVGEGT. The length of the CDR3 is 14 residues. The CDR3 nucleotides read TGTGCCAGCAGTTACGTGGGACAGAGCTACGAGCAGTACTTC. Its translation: CASSYVGQSYEQYF.

This clonotype was recorded at least ten times. V usage is TRBV7-2 and J usage is TRBJ2-3; no firm D call. Germline CDR1 reads SGHTA; CDR2 reads FQGNSA. The CDR3 is 13 residues long. Trimming removed 3 bases from V and 3 bases from J, with 7 bases in between. The DNA for the CDR3 is TGTGCCAGCAGCTTGGCCACTACAGATACGCAGTATTTT. Residues: CASSLATTDTQYF. The variable domain in full, with the rest retrieved from reference TRBV7-2 and TRBJ2-3, is GAGVSQSPSNKVTEKGKDVELRCDPISGHTALYWYRQSLGQGLEFLIYFQGNSAPDKSGLPSDRFSAERTGGSVSTLTIQRTQQEDSAVYLCASSLATTDTQYFGPGTRLTVL.